This TCR beta chain was recovered during a study of beta chain features in type 1 diabetes (dated by TCRdb to between 2017 and 2018). Broadly, across the study: Patients and healthy donors did not differ in mean age, gender distribution, total cell number or subset yield. Whereas all 30 or so donors provided naive and central memory subsets, regulatory and stem cell-like memory subsets were isolated from just 8 patients and roughly 8 healthy donors. In the study, TCRB repertoires of sorted circulating CD4+ T cell subsets from recently diagnosed type 1 diabetes patients were compared with those of matched healthy donors. A total of roughly 100 million sorted cells were examined across all samples, and a strong correlation was observed between cell number per subset and RNA yield.

The CDR3 runs 15 residues from the cysteine to the phenylalanine. Kept here is only the CDR3 DNA, which spans 45 bases and is read in frame from base 1. V ends up 3 bases short and J 2 bases short, with an unmatched junction base count of 3. CDR1 and CDR2, per the germline V gene (reference sequence), are SEHNR and FQNEAQ. From each donor, a single peripheral blood sample of about 120 mL on average was drawn into heparinised tubes. Naive, central memory, regulatory and stem cell-like memory CD4+ T cells were sorted on a BD FACSAria II using a panel including CD45RO, CCR7, CD25, CD127, CD95 and CD27. All sorted populations exceeded 95% purity. PBMCs were isolated immediately by Lymphoprep density gradient centrifugation and stained directly without culture. So that batch effects would be minimized, each experiment stained and sorted samples in pairs, pairing one healthy donor with one patient. On this clone itself: Its antigen is not yet known. No base-level quality is on record; no much larger clone is a single base apart.

Study-wide conclusions, independent of this receptor: In all four CD4+ subsets, TCRB CDR3 length was moderately but significantly shorter in type 1 diabetes patients. Because small numbers of individuals were included in the HLA sub-analyses, any influence of HLA type on TCRB rearrangement was left unresolved. Because cDNA was sequenced instead of genomic DNA, highly expressing activated cells could be over-represented, though the groups showed no difference in activation or CD3 levels. Naive, central memory and regulatory TCRB repertoires appeared more similar among patients than among healthy donors. Shorter templates might be favored by PCR, yet because patient and control samples were amplified and corrected together, any such skew would affect both groups equally. At VDJ recombination sites, patients with type 1 diabetes made fewer insertions and deleted more nucleotides, a pattern implying thymic rearrangement abnormalities.

The entire isolated RNA was reverse transcribed using the High Capacity cDNA Reverse Transcription Kit, and thus expressed TCRB transcripts were sequenced. Naive, central memory and regulatory T cell samples underwent deep immunoSEQ sequencing, averaging around 4 million total reads per sample. After sorted cells were lysed in RLT buffer, RNA was extracted with DNase-treated RNeasy Micro or Mini kits, with the choice depending on cell number. Each cell subset was processed on its own to prevent cross-contamination, while patient and healthy donor samples were processed together. Using the immunoSEQ multiplex PCR, TCRB sequences were amplified from cDNA into 87-bp fragments spanning the CDR3 region. Sequencing of the amplicons was done on the Illumina HiSeq platform. Regarding the original processing steps: Synthetic template baselines were used to correct PCR bias computationally, reads within Hamming distance 2 were collapsed together, and singletons that could not be merged were discarded. Reads were aligned to IMGT to assign V, D and J genes, CDR3 length, and insertions or deletions at six rearrangement sites. Within each subset, clonotype counts were normalized to sorted cell number, after which true diversity and Gini coefficients were computed with the tcR R package. The overlap coefficient, calculated on TCRB nucleotide sequences, was used to quantify repertoire sharing. Out-of-frame TCRB sequences from naive cells were analyzed to stand in for the pre-selection repertoire. TCRdb retrieved this table from immuneACCESS and kept in-frame rearrangements only. Not all clones are present; in checked studies, unresolved V genes account for under half, and no reason is known for the remainder. D and trimming were read from the DNA, whereas the V and J calls and clone size are those reported in that table. A total of about 140,000 clones appear in this sample, roughly 10% of them only once. The top ten hold under 1.5% of the sample.

The sequence was obtained from a man between 18 and 29 years old in good health. Sequencing was performed on naive CD4+ T cells from blood. The cell subset or site label here, explained by the study, means: true naive CD4+ T cells. The rearrangement joined TRBV7-9 to TRBJ2-3; 9 of the junction bases match TRBD2. In nucleotides, the sequence is TGTGCCAGCAGCTTGGCGGGGGGGAACACAGATACGCAGTATTTT. This is translated as CASSLAGGNTDTQYF.